What follows are 10 T cell receptor beta chains derived from one specimen sequenced in a study of Graves' ophthalmopathy and Graves' hyperthyroidism (dated by TCRdb to about 2018). The sample was run on an Illumina HiSeq 2000. For repertoire sequencing, the TCR beta CDR3 regions were amplified from RNA transcripts. The first round of RT-PCR was done with HTBI primers and the Qiagen OneStep RT-PCR kit, and was followed by a second round of multiplex PCR, then size selection and purification. Clones were called with MiXCR by TCRdb after fastp trimmed the public reads at Q25, and only in-frame beta chains were retained. For every CDR3 protein sequence, its rows merge into one entry that carries the most common genes and DNA. In this sample the table shows around 1.1 million distinct CDR3 sequences, less than 45% of which occur a single time. The top ten hold more than 9.5% of the sample. The sample comprised peripheral blood or thyroid tissue (not recorded which). All receptors derive from an adult man with Graves' hyperthyroidism.

This clonotype was observed many times. The chain employs TRBV7-2 and TRBJ1-3, with D perhaps TRBD1 (5 bases). The CDR3 extends over 14 amino acids. Trimming took 11 bases from V and 5 from J, leaving 19 bases between them. In germline, CDR1 is SGHTA, CDR2 FQGNSA. The CDR3 coding sequence is TGTGCCTGCGGGGGAGGGCAGGGTAGAAACACCATATATTTT. This encodes CACGGGQGRNTIYF.

This clonotype was recorded many times. J is TRBJ1-1 and V is TRBV9, with 9 bases matching TRBD1. Unmatched junction bases numbered 15, after V lost 6 bases and J lost 3 bases. The CDR3 totals 17 residues. Germline values: CDR1 SGDLS, CDR2 YYNGEE. The DNA for the CDR3 is TGTGCCAGCACTACATCTCCCGGTGGGACAGGGCACACTGAAGCTTTCTTT. It yields the protein CASTTSPGGTGHTEAFF.

V gene TRBV7-4 combines with J gene TRBJ1-2, with TRBD1 matching over 10 bases. J lost 8 bases, V lost 4 bases, and 7 bases had no gene match. CDR1 and CDR2 (germline): SGHVT, SQSDAQ. This CDR3 spans 14 amino acids. This chain's CDR3 is CASSSAGTGVGYTF. For the CDR3, the DNA is TGTGCCAGCAGCTCGGCCGGGACAGGGGTCGGCTACACCTTC.

In the case of this clonotype: Lacking the conserved final phenylalanine or tryptophan, this CDR3 likely reflects a read error. CDR3 coding DNA: TGTGCCATCAGTGACAGAACCTACGAGCAGTACCTC. Amino acids: CAISDRTYEQYL. This rearrangement joins TRBV10-3 to TRBJ2-7; no reliable D call. The germline CDR1 and CDR2 sequences are ENHRY and SYGVKD. The CDR3 sequence is 12 residues long. Trimming took 3 bases from V and 2 from J, leaving 5 bases between them.

This clonotype appeared a single time. The rearrangement joins TRBV7-8 to TRBJ1-3, with 7 bases matching TRBD1. Trimming at V came to 8 bases and at J to 0 bases, leaving 13 bases not matched to a gene. Germline-derived CDR1 and CDR2 are SGHVS and FQNEAQ. The CDR3 consists of 17 residues. CDR3 region: CASSLSGTVISGNTIYF. The CDR3 DNA is TGTGCCAGCTCACTGAGCGGGACAGTCATCTCTGGAAACACCATATATTTT.

This clonotype was picked up many times. The CDR3 DNA sequence: TGTGCCATCAGTGAAGGGGGCCCGGACGTATATGGCTACACCTTC. Its translation is CAISEGGPDVYGYTF. J is TRBJ1-2 and V is TRBV10-3; 7 bases are shared with TRBD1. V was pared by 3 bases and J by 5 bases, with 9 bases of the junction left unmatched. The CDR3 runs 15 residues. The germline gives CDR1 ENHRY, CDR2 SYGVKD.

This clonotype has only a few counts. The chain carries TRBV19 and TRBJ2-7; D unresolved. This CDR3 spans 15 amino acids. Germline lookup yields CDR1 LNHDA and CDR2 SQIVND (reference sequence). V gave up 7 bases and J gave up 6 bases, with 22 bases separating them. This CDR3 reads CASNSPRRNKVEQYF. DNA for the CDR3: TGTGCCAGTAACTCCCCGCGGAGAAATAAGGTCGAGCAGTACTTC.

The chain recombines TRBV29-1 with TRBJ2-3, with TRBD1 as a possible D gene (6 bases). Trimming removed 1 base at V and 7 bases at J, with 9 bases between. This CDR3 has 12 residues. In germline, CDR1 is SQVTM, CDR2 ANQGSEA. For the CDR3, the DNA is TGCAGCGTTGAAGTCACAGGGCATACGCAGTATTTT. Translating it yields CSVEVTGHTQYF.

As to this clonotype: Being one base from a much bigger clone, this may be a read error. This chain joins TRBV4-3 and TRBJ1-2; D not resolved. V lost 0 bases, J lost 7 bases, and 15 bases lay in between. The CDR3 spans 15 residues. Germline values: CDR1 LGHNA, CDR2 YSLEER. Here the CDR3 DNA reads TGCGCCAGCAGCCAAGAAGCTGTGGTGGGCTGTGGCTACACCTTC. Residues: CASSQEAVVGCGYTF.

CDR3 nucleotide sequence: TGTGCCAGCAGTTTTGGGGGGCACGCGGCTAATGAAAAACTGTTTTTT. Encoded protein: CASSFGGHAANEKLFF. The chain carries TRBV28 and TRBJ1-4; a possible D gene is TRBD1 (6 bases). This CDR3 region has 16 residues. Trimming took 3 bases from V and 3 from J, leaving 14 bases between them. The germline V gene encodes CDR1 MDHEN and CDR2 SYDVKM.